The T cell receptor beta chain under discussion was sequenced for a study of blood T cell repertoires in COVID-19. Study context: Acute and convalescent COVID-19 specimens originated in the United States, Italy and Spain.

This CDR3 has 15 amino acids. Germline CDR1 and CDR2: SGDLS and YYNGEE. V was trimmed by 4 bases and J by 4 bases, leaving 17 bases between them. Those enrolled, adults aged roughly 18 to 89 years, came from about 24 US areas. Cohorts were assigned according to the clinical history that participants reported. The data were produced by immunoSEQ multiplex PCR, yet TCRdb's version contains in-frame clones alone and is incomplete. In the table there are 330,000 or so clones, approximately 92% of which are singletons. The specimen sequenced was PBMCs or T cells enriched from blood (not recorded which). This TCR derives from a woman aged 25 to 39 who had recovered from COVID-19. The chain is built from TRBV9 and TRBJ1-2; weak D call: TRBD1 (5 bases). This CDR3 reads CASSPAGGEGYGYTF. CDR3 in DNA: TGTGCCAGCAGCCCGGCGGGAGGGGAGGGCTATGGCTACACCTTC.